This T cell receptor (beta chain) comes out of a study of neurological immune-mediated disorders. Study-wide background: There were around 34 multiple sclerosis patients; approximately 30 were relapsing-remitting and 3 were secondary progressive.

One entry per CDR3 protein, called by TCRdb with MiXCR from the 5' RACE reads. The sample lists 81,000 or so distinct CDR3 sequences, 4% to 6% occurring once. This TCR came from a woman aged 25 to 39 with multiple sclerosis. The sequenced sample was PBMCs.

CDR3 bases: TGTGCCAGCAGCTCCCTAGGGTGGGACAGGAGCACCTTC. It is translated as CASSSLGWDRSTF. V usage is TRBV7-6 and J usage is TRBJ1-2; TRBD1 matches 8 bases. Per the germline V gene, CDR1 is SGHVS and CDR2 is FNYEAQ. The CDR3 runs 13 residues. Losses at the gene ends were 4 bases for V and 13 bases for J; bases not matched to a gene: 11.